The source of this TCR beta chain is a study of blood T cell repertoires in COVID-19. Whole-study context: Acute-phase and convalescent COVID-19 samples originated in the United States, Italy and Spain.

Per the original data handling: For nucleated cells, counts were estimated from reference gene primer amplification. Profiled with immunoSEQ multiplex PCR; TCRdb holds only in-frame clones, not every one. The V and J calls and the clone size are those of that table, but D and trimming were determined from the DNA. The sample carries fewer than 150,000 clones, around 90% recorded once. The germline V gene has CDR1 SGHTS and CDR2 YDEGEE. The CDR3 extends over 14 amino acids. The ends lost 4 bases at V and 8 bases at J; junction bases unmatched: 9. The V call is TRBV5-8, the J call TRBJ2-1; 7 nucleotides match TRBD1. Sequencing used peripheral blood. The TCR sequence derives from a woman aged 55-75 years with COVID-19, enrolled during active disease. The CDR3 DNA sequence: TGTGCCAGCAGCCGAAGACAGGGTTTCGATGAGCAGTTCTTC. The encoded protein is CASSRRQGFDEQFF.